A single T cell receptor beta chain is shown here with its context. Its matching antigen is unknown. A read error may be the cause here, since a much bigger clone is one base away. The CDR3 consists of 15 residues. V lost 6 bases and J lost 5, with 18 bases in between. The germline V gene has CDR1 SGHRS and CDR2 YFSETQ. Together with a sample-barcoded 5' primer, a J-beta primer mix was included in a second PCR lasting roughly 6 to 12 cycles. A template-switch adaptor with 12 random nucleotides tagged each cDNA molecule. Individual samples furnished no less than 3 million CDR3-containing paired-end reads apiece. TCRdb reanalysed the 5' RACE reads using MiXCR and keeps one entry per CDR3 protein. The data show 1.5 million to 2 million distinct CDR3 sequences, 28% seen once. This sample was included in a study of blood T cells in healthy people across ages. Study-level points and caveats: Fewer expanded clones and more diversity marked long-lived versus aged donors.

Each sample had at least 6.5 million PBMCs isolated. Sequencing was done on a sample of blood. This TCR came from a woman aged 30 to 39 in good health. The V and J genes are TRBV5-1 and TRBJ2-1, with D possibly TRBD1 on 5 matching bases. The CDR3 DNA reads TGCGCCAGCAACTTCACTCGGCAGGACAACAATGAGCAGTTCTTC. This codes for CASNFTRQDNNEQFF.